This T cell receptor beta chain comes out of a study of cytomegalovirus exposure and HLA in healthy donors. General observations from the study: It was reported that the classifier diagnosed cytomegalovirus status with high specificity and sensitivity in both the original and validation cohorts. Rarity characterized most TCR sequences, yet some public TCRs appeared in many donors. The investigators catalogued under 200 TCR beta chains as cytomegalovirus-associated.

To note about this clone: Its antigen remains unidentified.

This CDR3 has 15 amino acids. Trimming removed 5 bases from V and 6 bases from J; junction bases left unmatched: 9. Germline-derived CDR1 and CDR2 are LNHDA and SQIVND (reference sequence). Data came from immunoSEQ multiplex PCR; TCRdb stores just in-frame clones and leaves some out. Seen here are 55,000 to 80,000 clones, roughly 94% observed once, and the top ten hold roughly 1.4%. The rearrangement links TRBV19 to TRBJ2-2, with TRBD1 matching 7 bases. Sequenced sample: PBMCs. The receptor's source is a young man in good health and CMV-seropositive. In DNA form, the CDR3 reads TGTGCCAGTAGTGTGTCCGACAGGGTCGCCGGGGAGCTGTTTTTT. Translated, it gives CASSVSDRVAGELFF.